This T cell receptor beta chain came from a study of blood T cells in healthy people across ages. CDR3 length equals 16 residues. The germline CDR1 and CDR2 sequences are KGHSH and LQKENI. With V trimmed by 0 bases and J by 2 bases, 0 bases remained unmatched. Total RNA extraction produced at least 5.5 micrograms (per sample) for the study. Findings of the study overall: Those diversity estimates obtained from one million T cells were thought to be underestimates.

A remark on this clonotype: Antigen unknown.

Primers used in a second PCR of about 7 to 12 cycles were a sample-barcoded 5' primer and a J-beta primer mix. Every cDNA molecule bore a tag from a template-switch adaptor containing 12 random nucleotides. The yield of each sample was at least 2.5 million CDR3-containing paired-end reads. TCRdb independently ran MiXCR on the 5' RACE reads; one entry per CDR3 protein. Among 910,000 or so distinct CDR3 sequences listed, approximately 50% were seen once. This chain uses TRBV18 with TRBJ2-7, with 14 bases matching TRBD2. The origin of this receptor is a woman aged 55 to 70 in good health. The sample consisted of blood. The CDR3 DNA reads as TGTGCCAGCTCACCACCGGGACTAGCGGGGGCCTACGAGCAGTACTTC. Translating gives CASSPPGLAGAYEQYF.